This T cell receptor beta chain originates from a study of control samples from healthy donors and cancer patients. Trimming pared 1 base from V and 2 bases from J, leaving 6 bases between. The CDR3 runs 13 residues. Germline CDR1 and CDR2: SEHNR and FQNEAQ (reference sequence). Measured with immunoSEQ multiplex PCR; TCRdb has only the in-frame clones, and not every one. This table has 90,000 or so clones, around 90% appearing once. The sequence was obtained from an older woman in good health. This chain uses TRBV7-9 with TRBJ2-7, with D hard to call. Sequencing was performed on blood. CDR3 loop: CASSLDRPYEQYF. The CDR3 bases are TGTGCCAGCAGCTTAGACAGACCCTACGAGCAGTACTTC.